Listed below are T cell receptor beta chains from one sample, sequenced in a study of cytomegalovirus exposure and HLA in healthy donors. Assay: immunoSEQ multiplex PCR; the TCRdb copy retains only in-frame clones and omits some. The sample carries 150,000 or so clones, roughly 71% recorded once. The sample consisted of PBMCs. All receptors derive from a young man in good health and CMV-seronegative. Each CDR3 is given with its conserved first and last residue. Each record gives: clone size, J gene, D gene, V gene, CDR3 protein, CDR3 DNA. D genes are given only for firm matches. Rows give clone size only sometimes, using once, few, many, or a class for an expanded clone.

>-|TRBJ2-4|TRBD1|TRBV28
CASSPLTGGKNSQYF
TGTGCCAGCAGTCCTCTGACAGGGGGCAAAAACAGTCAGTACTTC
>-|TRBJ2-2|-|TRBV5-1
CASSLGGLYTGELFF
TGCGCCAGCAGCTTGGGGGGACTTTACACCGGGGAGCTGTTTTTT
>-|TRBJ2-7|-|TRBV15
CATSRDRGEAYEQYF
TGTGCCACCAGCAGAGATAGAGGAGAGGCCTACGAGCAGTACTTC
>-|TRBJ1-2|-|TRBV19
CASSIDPRGYGYTF
TGTGCCAGTAGTATAGATCCGAGAGGCTATGGCTACACCTTC
>-|TRBJ1-5|-|TRBV5-1
CASSLRGGPYSNQPQHF
TGCGCCAGCAGCTTGAGAGGGGGACCCTATAGCAATCAGCCCCAGCATTTT
>-|TRBJ1-1|-|TRBV10-2
CASSESRNTEAFF
TGCGCCAGCAGTGAGTCTCGGAACACTGAAGCTTTCTTT
>-|TRBJ2-3|-|TRBV25-1
CASSDKLSTDTQYF
TGTGCCAGCAGCGATAAGCTTAGCACAGATACGCAGTATTTT
>-|TRBJ2-7|-|TRBV28
CASSPQGTYEQYF
TGTGCCAGCAGTCCCCAGGGTACCTACGAGCAGTACTTC
>-|TRBJ2-6|-|TRBV19
CASSISHSGANGLTF
TGTGCCAGTAGTATTTCCCACTCTGGGGCCAACGGCCTGACTTTC
>-|TRBJ2-5|-|TRBV28
CASSFSGGQTQYF
TGTGCCAGCAGTTTTTCGGGGGGCCAGACCCAGTACTTC
>-|TRBJ1-6|TRBD1|TRBV18
CASSPGQTDSPLHF
TGTGCCAGCTCACCGGGACAGACGGACTCACCCCTCCACTTT
>-|TRBJ2-1|-|TRBV6-6
CASSPGGSYNEQFF
TGTGCCAGCAGTCCCGGGGGTTCGTACAATGAGCAGTTCTTC
>few|TRBJ1-4|-|TRBV19
CASSMRDLNEKLFF
TGTGCCAGTAGTATGAGGGATCTTAATGAAAAACTGTTTTTT
>-|TRBJ1-1|-|TRBV5-5
CASSFYRVNTEAFF
TGTGCCAGCAGCTTTTACAGGGTGAACACTGAAGCTTTCTTT
>-|TRBJ2-7|TRBD1|TRBV7-8
CASQDRILSYEQYF
TGTGCCAGCCAGGACAGGATCCTGTCCTACGAGCAGTACTTC
>-|TRBJ1-2|-|TRBV28
CASSPGYRDYGYTF
TGTGCCAGCAGCCCAGGCTACAGGGACTATGGCTACACCTTC
>-|TRBJ2-7|-|TRBV28
CASSFQYEQYF
TGTGCCAGCAGTTTTCAATACGAGCAGTACTTC
>-|TRBJ2-5|TRBD2|TRBV10-3
CAISRGGKETQYF
TGTGCCATCAGCCGGGGGGGCAAAGAGACCCAGTACTTC
>few|TRBJ1-1|TRBD1|TRBV28
CASPPPFLQGARNTEAFF
TGTGCCAGCCCCCCCCCTTTCTTACAGGGGGCGAGGAACACTGAAGCTTTCTTT
>-|TRBJ2-2|TRBD2|TRBV6-1
CASSWRGANTGELFF
TGTGCCAGCTCTTGGCGGGGGGCGAACACCGGGGAGCTGTTTTTT
>-|TRBJ2-1|-|TRBV18
CASSPSTAGLWGNEQFF
TGTGCCAGCTCACCATCGACCGCGGGACTGTGGGGCAATGAGCAGTTCTTC
>-|TRBJ2-1|TRBD2|TRBV30
CAWEYSGRAYNEQFF
TGTGCCTGGGAGTATAGCGGGAGGGCATACAATGAGCAGTTCTTC
>few|TRBJ1-1|TRBD1|TRBV19
CASSMDRENTEAFF
TGTGCCAGTAGTATGGACAGGGAGAACACTGAAGCTTTCTTT
>-|TRBJ1-4|TRBD1|TRBV18
CASSTGTGHEKLFF
TGTGCCAGCTCAACCGGGACAGGGCATGAAAAACTGTTTTTT
>-|TRBJ1-6|-|TRBV6-6
CASSLREIGNSPLHF
TGTGCCAGCAGCCTCAGGGAAATCGGTAATTCACCCCTCCACTTT
>-|TRBJ2-3|TRBD2|TRBV6-6
CASSLLAGETDTQYF
TGTGCCAGCAGCCTTCTAGCGGGAGAAACAGATACGCAGTATTTT
>-|TRBJ2-2|-|TRBV28
CASSFDSGWNTGELFF
TGTGCCAGCAGCTTCGATAGCGGATGGAACACCGGGGAGCTGTTTTTT
>-|TRBJ1-5|-|TRBV27
CASSLIGAGNQPQHF
TGTGCCAGCAGTTTAATAGGGGCGGGCAATCAGCCCCAGCATTTT
>-|TRBJ1-6|-|TRBV25-1
CASSESGGSPLHF
TGTGCCAGCAGTGAGTCCGGGGGTTCACCCCTCCACTTT
>-|TRBJ1-1|-|TRBV6-5
CASGIAGPGEAFF
TGTGCCAGCGGCATAGCGGGCCCTGGTGAAGCTTTCTTT
>-|TRBJ2-5|TRBD1|TRBV7-2
CASSLDSGGIQETQYF
TGTGCCAGCAGCTTAGATTCAGGGGGCATACAAGAGACCCAGTACTTC
>-|TRBJ2-1|-|TRBV5-1
CASSLAASPYNEQFF
TGCGCCAGCAGCTTGGCAGCTAGTCCCTACAATGAGCAGTTCTTC
>-|TRBJ1-5|-|TRBV19
CASSRLTREQPQHF
TGTGCCAGTAGTAGGCTGACCCGGGAACAGCCCCAGCATTTT
>-|TRBJ1-6|-|TRBV6-6
CASSYSATENSPLHF
TGTGCCAGCAGTTACTCGGCGACAGAGAATTCACCCCTCCACTTT
>-|TRBJ1-2|-|TRBV28
CASIGEDENYGYTF
TGTGCCAGCATCGGGGAGGATGAAAACTATGGCTACACCTTC
>-|TRBJ2-3|TRBD1|TRBV5-1
CASSIGQVSDTQYF
TGCGCCAGCAGCATCGGACAGGTGTCAGATACGCAGTATTTT
>-|TRBJ2-1|-|TRBV7-9
CASSRQYNEQFF
TGTGCCAGCAGCCGACAGTACAATGAGCAGTTCTTC